A single TCR beta chain is shown here with its context. Using immunoSEQ multiplex PCR, the repertoire was profiled, and TCRdb retains in-frame clones only, with some absent. The sample contains some 150,000 clones, 75% to 90% of which appear only once. This sample was taken from a study of blood T cell repertoires in COVID-19. CDR3 length equals 13 residues. V lost 0 bases, J lost 5 bases, and 7 bases lay in between. CDR1 is MNHNY and CDR2 is SVGAGI in the germline V gene (reference sequence). Material for sequencing was peripheral blood. This TCR came from a woman older than 75 with acute or convalescent COVID-19. This rearrangement joins TRBV6-6 to TRBJ2-5; unclear D gene. The CDR3 loop reads CASSYSTGETQYF. The CDR3 DNA reads TGTGCCAGCAGTTACTCGACTGGGGAGACCCAGTACTTC.